This TCR beta chain derives from a study of blood T cell repertoires in COVID-19. Study summary: The United States, Italy and Spain were the sources of the acute and convalescent COVID-19 samples. In each case, the material was cDNA or gDNA derived from T cells, B-cell-depleted T cells, or PBMCs.

The germline CDR1 and CDR2 sequences are PRHDT and FYEKMQ (reference sequence). The CDR3 runs 14 residues. Original handling: The authors estimated nucleated cell counts from reference gene primer amplification. This table comes from immunoSEQ multiplex PCR, and its TCRdb copy is limited to in-frame clones, with some not included. That table supplies the V and J calls and clone size; D and trimming were determined from the DNA. The data show around 380,000 clones, more than 75% seen once. On this clone itself: At one of its ends the junction is not consistent with the germline gene, which may arise from a read error.

Clinical histories supplied by participants themselves formed the basis of cohort assignment. What was sequenced was PBMCs or T cells enriched from blood (not recorded which). The receptor comes from a man aged 30 to 39 who had recovered from COVID-19. This chain joins TRBV13 and TRBJ2-5, with 7 bases aligning to TRBD2. The CDR3 DNA reads as TGTGCCAGCAGCCTAGGACTAGGATTAGAGACCCAGTACTTC. Translating gives CASSLGLGLETQYF.